The T cell receptor beta chain described here comes from a study of blood T cell repertoires in COVID-19. About the research overall: T cells, B-cell-depleted T cells, or PBMCs supplied cDNA or gDNA.

The V and J ends lost 2 bases and 4 bases respectively, with 15 bases between them. Germline CDR1 and CDR2: SGHNT and YYREEE (reference sequence). There are 15 residues in the CDR3. Original data processing: Nucleated cell number was recorded as an estimate derived from reference gene primer amplification. Sequencing used immunoSEQ multiplex PCR; TCRdb keeps in-frame clones, though not all of them. The V and J calls and clone size come from that table; D and trimming were worked out from the DNA. The repertoire holds more than 100,000 clones, with around 87% as singletons. The sequencing sample was made of peripheral blood. The TCR comes from a woman aged 55-75 years with acute or convalescent COVID-19. V is TRBV5-4 and J is TRBJ2-5, with a weak D call TRBD2 (6 bases). The CDR3 nucleotides read TGTGCCAGCAGCTTTGGAGGGAGAGGATTAGAGACCCAGTACTTC. Protein: CASSFGGRGLETQYF.